This record looks at one T cell receptor beta chain sequence and its context. Which antigen it targets is not known. Per-base quality was not reported, and no clone a single base away is much larger than it. These data are taken from a study of control samples from healthy donors and cancer patients (TCRdb year 2020). Sequences SNHLY (CDR1) and FYNNEI (CDR2) are obtained from the germline V gene. The CDR3 sequence holds 14 residues, the cysteine and phenylalanine included. Solely the CDR3 DNA is kept, with 42 bases framed from the first base. Unmatched junction bases come to 8, with V trimmed by 6 bases and J by 4 bases. The method behind the library was the immunoSEQ multiplex PCR assay. This immuneACCESS table, as held by TCRdb, lists in-frame sequences with V and J called but not all clones. Of the missing ones, under half trace to an unresolved V gene in checked studies; the others have no known cause. The sample includes around 250,000 clones, with over 75% observed a single time. Clones ranked in the top ten supply about an eighth of the sample.

This sequence was found in a woman in her fifties or sixties with lung cancer. The material sequenced was PBMCs. The chain is assembled from TRBV2 and TRBJ1-2; 7 of the junction bases match TRBD1. The nucleotide sequence is given as TGTGCCAGCAGACCCGACAGGGAACTCTATGGCTACACCTTC. Translated, this is CASRPDRELYGYTF.